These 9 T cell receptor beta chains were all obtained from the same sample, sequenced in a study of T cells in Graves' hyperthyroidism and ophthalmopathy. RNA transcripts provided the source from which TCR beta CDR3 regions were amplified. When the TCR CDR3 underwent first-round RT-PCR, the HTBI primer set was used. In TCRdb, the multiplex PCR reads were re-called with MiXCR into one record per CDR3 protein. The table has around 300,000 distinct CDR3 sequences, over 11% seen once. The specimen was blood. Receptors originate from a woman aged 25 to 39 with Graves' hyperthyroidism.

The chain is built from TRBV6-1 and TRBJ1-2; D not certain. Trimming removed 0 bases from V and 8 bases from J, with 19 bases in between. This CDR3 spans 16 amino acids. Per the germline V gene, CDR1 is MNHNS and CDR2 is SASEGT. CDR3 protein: CASSEALRPGLRGYTF. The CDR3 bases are TGTGCCAGCAGTGAAGCCCTCCGGCCAGGTCTTCGAGGCTACACCTTC.

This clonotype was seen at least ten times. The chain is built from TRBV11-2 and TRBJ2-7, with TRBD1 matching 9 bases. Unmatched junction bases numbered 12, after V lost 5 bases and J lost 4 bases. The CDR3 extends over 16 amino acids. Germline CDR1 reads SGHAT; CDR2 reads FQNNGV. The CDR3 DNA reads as TGTGCCAGCAGCCCTGTGATGGGACAGGGTGAGTACGAGCAGTACTTC. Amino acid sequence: CASSPVMGQGEYEQYF.

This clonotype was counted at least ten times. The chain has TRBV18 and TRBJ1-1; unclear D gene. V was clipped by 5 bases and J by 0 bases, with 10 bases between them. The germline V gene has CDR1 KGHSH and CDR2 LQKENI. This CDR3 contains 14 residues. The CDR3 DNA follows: TGTGCCAGCTCAGCAGAGAGGATGAACACTGAAGCTTTCTTT. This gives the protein CASSAERMNTEAFF. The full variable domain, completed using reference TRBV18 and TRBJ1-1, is NAGVMQNPRHLVRRRGQEARLRCSPMKGHSHVYWYRQLPEEGLKFMVYLQKENIIDESGMPKERFSAEFPKEGPSILRIQQVVRGDSAAYFCASSAERMNTEAFFGQGTRLTVV.

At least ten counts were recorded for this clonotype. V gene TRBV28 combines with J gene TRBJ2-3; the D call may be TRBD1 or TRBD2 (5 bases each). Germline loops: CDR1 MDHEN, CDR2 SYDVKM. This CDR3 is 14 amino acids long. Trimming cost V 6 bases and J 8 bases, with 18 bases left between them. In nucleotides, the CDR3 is TGTGCCAGCAGCGGGGACCGCAGTTTTGGTACGCAGTATTTT. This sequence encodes CASSGDRSFGTQYF.

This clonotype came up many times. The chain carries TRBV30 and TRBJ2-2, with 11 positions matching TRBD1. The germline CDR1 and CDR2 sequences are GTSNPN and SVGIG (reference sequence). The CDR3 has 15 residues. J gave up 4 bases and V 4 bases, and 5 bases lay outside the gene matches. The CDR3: CAWTRDRGSTGELFF. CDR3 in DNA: TGTGCCTGGACCCGGGACAGGGGGTCCACCGGGGAGCTGTTTTTT. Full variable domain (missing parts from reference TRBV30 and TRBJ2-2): SQTIHQWPATLVQPVGSPLSLECTVEGTSNPNLYWYRQAAGRGLQLLFYSVGIGQISSEVPQNLSASRPQDRQFILSSKKLLLSDSGFYLCAWTRDRGSTGELFFGEGSRLTVL.

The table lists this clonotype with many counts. The CDR3 coding sequence is TGTGCCAGCAGTTACGGCTCGGATCAGCCCCAGCATTTT. Its translation is CASSYGSDQPQHF. The J gene is TRBJ1-5, the V gene TRBV6-5; D is unclear. The CDR3 loop spans 13 amino acids. Germline V gene sequence: CDR1 MNHEY, CDR2 SVGAGI. Between the trimmed V and J ends, which lost 2 bases and 5 bases, there was a span of 7 bases.

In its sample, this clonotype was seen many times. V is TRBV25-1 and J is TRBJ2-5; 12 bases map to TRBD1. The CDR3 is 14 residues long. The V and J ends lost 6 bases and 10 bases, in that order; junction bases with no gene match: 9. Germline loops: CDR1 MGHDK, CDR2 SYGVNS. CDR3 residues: CASSTGQGATRQYF. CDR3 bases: TGTGCCAGCAGCACGGGACAGGGGGCGACTCGCCAGTACTTC.

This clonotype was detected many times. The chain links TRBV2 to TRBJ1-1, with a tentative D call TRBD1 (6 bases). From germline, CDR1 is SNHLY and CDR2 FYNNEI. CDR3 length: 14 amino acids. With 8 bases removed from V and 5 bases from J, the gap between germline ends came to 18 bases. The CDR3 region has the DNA TGTGCCAGCTCCAGGGAGGGGGGAGAGACTGAAGCTTTCTTT. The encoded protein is CASSREGGETEAFF.

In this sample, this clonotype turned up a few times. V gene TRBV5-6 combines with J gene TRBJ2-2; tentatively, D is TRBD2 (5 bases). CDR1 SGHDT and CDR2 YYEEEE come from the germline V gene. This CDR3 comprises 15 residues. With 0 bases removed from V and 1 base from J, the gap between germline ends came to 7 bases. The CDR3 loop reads CASSLGAVNTGELFF. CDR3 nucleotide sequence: TGTGCCAGCAGCTTGGGAGCGGTGAACACCGGGGAGCTGTTTTTT.